These T cell receptor beta chains were read from a single sample in a study of cytomegalovirus exposure and HLA in healthy donors. The method was immunoSEQ multiplex PCR; TCRdb's version includes in-frame clones alone and lacks a portion of them. The profile shows about 160,000 clones, around 83% of them singletons. The sequencing sample was made of PBMCs. The receptor source for this set is a young man in good health and CMV-seropositive. The CDR3 runs from the conserved cysteine through the conserved F or W. A D gene is named only where the DNA matches it firmly. Clone size appears in some rows only: once, few, many, or a class for an expanded clone.

v_gene	abundance	j_gene	d_gene	CDR3nt	CDR3aa
TRBV5-4	.	TRBJ1-2	.	TGTGCCAGCAGCCAAGGAATGACTGATTCCTATGGCTACACCTTC	CASSQGMTDSYGYTF
TRBV27	.	TRBJ2-2	TRBD1	TGTGCCAGCAGTTTATCGAGGGGGCCCGGGGAGCTGTTTTTT	CASSLSRGPGELFF
TRBV5-1	.	TRBJ2-1	.	TGCGCCAGCAGCTTGGCGGGGGGCGGGTACAATGAGCAGTTCTTC	CASSLAGGGYNEQFF
TRBV5-6	.	TRBJ2-3	TRBD2	TGTGCCAGCAGCTCCCCCGGGACTAGACACACAGATACGCAGTATTTT	CASSSPGTRHTDTQYF
TRBV9	.	TRBJ2-3	TRBD2	TGTGCCAGCAGCGGGCGGGGGACAGATACGCAGTATTTT	CASSGRGTDTQYF
TRBV6-5	.	TRBJ2-1	.	TGTGCCAGCTATAACTCCTACAATGAGCAGTTCTTC	CASYNSYNEQFF
TRBV14	.	TRBJ2-7	TRBD1	TGTGCCAGCAGCCGGGACAGGTCCTACGAGCAGTACTTC	CASSRDRSYEQYF
TRBV28	.	TRBJ2-7	.	TGTGCCAGCAGTTTCGGGTCCTACGAGCAGTACTTC	CASSFGSYEQYF
TRBV6-4	.	TRBJ1-6	.	TGTGCCAGCAGTGACTTGGGGGACACCCTCGGCGGGGGCCCCTATAATTCACCCCTCCACTTT	CASSDLGDTLGGGPYNSPLHF
TRBV5-4	.	TRBJ2-7	TRBD2	TGTGCCAGCAGCTCCAAGCCGTACGGGACTAGCGGGGAAACCTACGAGCAGTACTTC	CASSSKPYGTSGETYEQYF
TRBV7-9	.	TRBJ1-6	TRBD1	TGTGCCAGCAGCTTTCTCAGGGGGTCCAGCTCCTATAATTCACCCCTCCACTTT	CASSFLRGSSSYNSPLHF
TRBV2	once	TRBJ1-4	.	TGTGCCAGCAGGAGTTATTCCAATGAAAAACTGTTTTTT	CASRSYSNEKLFF
TRBV12-5	once	TRBJ2-3	.	TGTGCTAGTGGTTTGGGAACAGGGATTTCAGGTACGCAGTATTTT	CASGLGTGISGTQYF
TRBV28	.	TRBJ1-5	TRBD1	TGTGCCAGCACCCTAACCGGGACAGGGAATCAGCCCCAGCATTTT	CASTLTGTGNQPQHF
TRBV19	.	TRBJ1-2	.	TGTGCCAGTAGTATGGGGGGTCCAGCTAACTATGGCTACACCTTC	CASSMGGPANYGYTF
TRBV9	.	TRBJ1-5	TRBD1	TGTGCCAGCAGGATGGGGACAGAACCGTATAGCAATCAGCCCCAGCATTTT	CASRMGTEPYSNQPQHF
TRBV5-1	once	TRBJ1-1	TRBD1	TGCGCCAGCAGCATAAACGACAGGGGGCAGGGGAACACTGAAGCTTTCTTT	CASSINDRGQGNTEAFF
TRBV29-1	few	TRBJ2-5	TRBD1	TGCAGCGTTTCCCCACCGGGACAGCAGTTGGAGACCCAGTACTTC	CSVSPPGQQLETQYF
TRBV19	.	TRBJ1-5	.	TGTGCCAGTAGTATAAGTCAGGGGACGGGACAGCCCCAGCATTTT	CASSISQGTGQPQHF
TRBV11-1	.	TRBJ2-1	.	TGTGCCAGCAGCTTTAACGGGGAAACGTACTACAATGAGCAGTTCTTC	CASSFNGETYYNEQFF
TRBV2	.	TRBJ2-5	.	TGTGCCAGCAGTGATCGGCAGGGGCGGGTGGGAGAGACCCAGTACTTC	CASSDRQGRVGETQYF
TRBV5-6	.	TRBJ2-7	.	TGTGCCAGCAGCTTGGCGCCAGGGGTTACCTACGAGCAGTACTTC	CASSLAPGVTYEQYF
TRBV7-6	.	TRBJ2-6	.	TGTGCCAGCAGCTTACGAGAGACTGGGGCCAACGTCCTGACTTTC	CASSLRETGANVLTF
TRBV7-8	once	TRBJ2-2	.	TGTGCCAGCAGCTTATACCAGTTGAACACCGGGGAGCTGTTTTTT	CASSLYQLNTGELFF
TRBV13	.	TRBJ1-2	.	TGTGCCAGCAGCCCCCGAGGGAGCTACAACTATGGCTACACCTTC	CASSPRGSYNYGYTF
TRBV4-3	.	TRBJ1-1	TRBD1	TGCGCCAGCAGCGGCGGGACAGGGTTGCTGAACACTGAAGCTTTCTTT	CASSGGTGLLNTEAFF
TRBV5-1	.	TRBJ1-1	.	TGCGCCAGCAGCGCTACAGGGAAGGAACACACTGAAGCTTTCTTT	CASSATGKEHTEAFF
TRBV5-4	once	TRBJ2-5	TRBD2	TGTGCCAGCAGCCTAAATAAGGGGGGACTAGGGGGAATACAAGAGACCCAGTACTTC	CASSLNKGGLGGIQETQYF
TRBV5-1	.	TRBJ1-1	TRBD1	TGCGCCAGCAGTTTCCGGGACAGGGGGAGGACTGAAGCTTTCTTT	CASSFRDRGRTEAFF
TRBV5-4	.	TRBJ1-4	.	TGTGCCAGCAGCTTGCGACAGAAAAATGAAAAACTGTTTTTT	CASSLRQKNEKLFF
TRBV4-3	once	TRBJ1-4	TRBD1	TGCGCCAGCAGCCAAGAACACACCGGGACAGGGGGCCCAACTAATGAAAAACTGTTTTTT	CASSQEHTGTGGPTNEKLFF
TRBV5-1	.	TRBJ2-3	TRBD1	TGCGCCAGCAGCCGAACAGGGGGAGGAGGAGATACGCAGTATTTT	CASSRTGGGGDTQYF
TRBV5-6	.	TRBJ2-1	.	TGTGCCAGCAGCTTATCTCCAGGGTCCAAGCAGTTCTTC	CASSLSPGSKQFF
TRBV7-9	few	TRBJ1-4	.	TGTGCCAGCAGCCGCACAGGAGGGGTGAATGAAAAACTGTTTTTT	CASSRTGGVNEKLFF
TRBV4-3	.	TRBJ2-3	TRBD2	TGCGCCAGCAGCCGAATGGCGGGGGATGGGACGCAGTATTTT	CASSRMAGDGTQYF
TRBV14	.	TRBJ1-2	.	TGTGCCAGCAGCCACGGGAGTAACTATGGCTACACCTTC	CASSHGSNYGYTF
TRBV7-9	once	TRBJ1-6	.	TGTGCCAGCACCGATAACAGGGAAGGTTATAATTCACCCCTCCACTTT	CASTDNREGYNSPLHF
TRBV6-5	.	TRBJ2-1	.	TGTGCCAGCAGTTATAGCCAGCTCACGGCCAATGAGCAGTTCTTC	CASSYSQLTANEQFF
TRBV13	.	TRBJ1-5	.	TGTGCCAGCAGCTCCGGGGGGAGGGAGGGACAGCCCCAGCATTTT	CASSSGGREGQPQHF
TRBV30	.	TRBJ1-1	.	TGTGCCTGGAGTGATCCAGGGGCCCCGAACACTGAAGCTTTCTTT	CAWSDPGAPNTEAFF
TRBV7-2	.	TRBJ1-4	.	TGTGCCAGCAGCCCACAACCTGCAACTAATGAAAAACTGTTTTTT	CASSPQPATNEKLFF
TRBV19	.	TRBJ2-1	.	TGTGCCAGTAGTCTGTGGGACACCTACAATGAGCAGTTCTTC	CASSLWDTYNEQFF
TRBV4-3	once	TRBJ1-1	TRBD1	TGCGCCAGCAGCCTCAATTCGGGGCCAGGGGGCTACACTGAAGCTTTCTTT	CASSLNSGPGGYTEAFF
TRBV5-6	.	TRBJ2-3	TRBD2	TGTGCCAGCAGCTCCGGACTAGCGGGGGTGCTAGGCACAGATACGCAGTATTTT	CASSSGLAGVLGTDTQYF
TRBV6-1	.	TRBJ1-2	.	TGTGCCAGCACCGAGCCAGGGCGTGATGGCTACACCTTC	CASTEPGRDGYTF
TRBV5-8	once	TRBJ2-2	TRBD2	TGTGCCAGCAGCTTGGACCTAGCGGGGTTTCGGAACACCGGGGAGCTGTTTTTT	CASSLDLAGFRNTGELFF
TRBV6-1	.	TRBJ1-4	TRBD1	TGTGCCAGCAGTGGACAGGGGAATGAAAAACTGTTTTTT	CASSGQGNEKLFF
TRBV12-5	.	TRBJ1-1	.	TGTGCTAGTGGTTTGGCCAGGGGGAACACTGAAGCTTTCTTT	CASGLARGNTEAFF
TRBV29-1	.	TRBJ2-2	.	TGCAGCGTTGGTGGGGCTAAAGCGAACACCGGGGAGCTGTTTTTT	CSVGGAKANTGELFF
TRBV7-2	once	TRBJ2-1	TRBD1	TGTGCCAGCAGCTCGCCGGGACAGGGGTACAATGAGCAGTTCTTC	CASSSPGQGYNEQFF
TRBV2	few	TRBJ1-1	.	TGTGCCAGCATCGCCAGGGGCGGCACTGAAGCTTTCTTT	CASIARGGTEAFF
TRBV4-2	.	TRBJ2-7	.	TGTGCCAGCAGCCAAGATTTAACAGCGGTGGGCGAGCAGTACTTC	CASSQDLTAVGEQYF